This TCR beta chain was profiled in a study of CD8 T cells in ankylosing spondylitis (dated by TCRdb to about 2017). Study-wide context: T cell receptor beta repertoires were profiled in healthy donors and ankylosing spondylitis patients so that disease-linked TCR variants could be found. The whole study cohort included roughly 110 healthy donors and some 27 ankylosing spondylitis patients. Peripheral blood samples were taken, and synovial fluid was additionally collected from ankylosing spondylitis patients.

In this sample, this clonotype turned up many times. Its antigen is still unknown. Base-call qualities are not available, and no considerably larger clone is one nucleotide away. The data were produced on an Illumina HiSeq 2500. TCR beta libraries were prepared by quantitative 5'-RACE with molecular barcodes. Processing in the source paper ran as follows. Disease-linked TCR variants were identified with a new computational method built on a probabilistic model of VDJ rearrangement. The public reads were reprocessed in TCRdb via fastp at Q25 and MiXCR, keeping in-frame beta chains. Entries are consolidated by CDR3 protein sequence, retaining the most common genes and DNA. The V and J calls shown here were made by TCRdb, not taken from the authors' results. The sample table shows 200,000 to 250,000 distinct CDR3 sequences, and approximately 7.3% are seen once. The ten most abundant clones make up around 14% of the sample.

CDR1 and CDR2, looked up from the germline V gene (reference sequence), are SEHNR and FQNEAQ. Deletion took 10 bases off V and 4 bases off J, with a span of 23 bases between the germline ends. From its cysteine to its phenylalanine, the CDR3 spans 16 amino acids. Only CDR3 DNA is held: 48 bases, read in frame from base 1. Overall study outcomes, separate from this receptor: Some motif variants were previously reported in synovial fluid and blood of reactive arthritis patients, suggesting common disease-initiation mechanisms. The disease-linked clones showed a CD8+ phenotype and occurred at relatively low frequencies in peripheral blood. The disease-linked clones were reported to be significantly enriched in matched synovial fluid samples from ankylosing spondylitis patients. A TCR beta motif of roughly 8 highly homologous amino acid variants appeared characteristic of blood from ankylosing spondylitis patients.

Sequencing was carried out using blood, either unsorted or a sorted T cell fraction (not recorded which). This receptor was obtained from a male donor with ankylosing spondylitis. In this chain, TRBV7-9 is recombined with TRBJ2-1; a tentative D call is TRBD1 (5 bases match). The DNA is TGTGCCACCTGCTTGGAGAACAGGATAGCATACAATGAGCAGTTCTTC. It is translated as CATCLENRIAYNEQFF.